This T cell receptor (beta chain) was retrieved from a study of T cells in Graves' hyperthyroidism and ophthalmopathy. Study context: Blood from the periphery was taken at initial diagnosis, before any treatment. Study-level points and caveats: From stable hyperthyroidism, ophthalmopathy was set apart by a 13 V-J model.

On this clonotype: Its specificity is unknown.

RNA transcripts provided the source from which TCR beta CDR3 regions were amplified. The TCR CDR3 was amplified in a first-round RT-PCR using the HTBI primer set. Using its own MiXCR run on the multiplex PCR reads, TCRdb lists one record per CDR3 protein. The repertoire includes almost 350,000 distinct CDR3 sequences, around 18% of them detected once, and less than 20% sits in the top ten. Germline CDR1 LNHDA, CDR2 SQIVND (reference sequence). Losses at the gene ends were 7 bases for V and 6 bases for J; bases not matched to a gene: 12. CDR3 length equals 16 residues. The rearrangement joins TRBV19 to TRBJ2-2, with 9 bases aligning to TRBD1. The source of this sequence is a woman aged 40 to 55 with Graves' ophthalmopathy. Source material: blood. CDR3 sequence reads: CASTKTSGQGPGELFF. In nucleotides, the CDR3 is TGTGCCAGTACCAAGACTTCGGGACAGGGACCCGGGGAGCTGTTTTTT.